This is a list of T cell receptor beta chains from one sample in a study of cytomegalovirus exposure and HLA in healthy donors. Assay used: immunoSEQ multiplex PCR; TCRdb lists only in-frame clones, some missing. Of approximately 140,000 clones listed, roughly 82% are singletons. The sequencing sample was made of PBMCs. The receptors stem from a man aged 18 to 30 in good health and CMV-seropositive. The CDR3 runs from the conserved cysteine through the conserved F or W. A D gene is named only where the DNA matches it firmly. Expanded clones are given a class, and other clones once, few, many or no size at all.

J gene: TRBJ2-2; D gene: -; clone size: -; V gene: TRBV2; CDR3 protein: CASNRRSGELFF; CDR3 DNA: TGTGCCAGCAATCGTAGGAGCGGGGAGCTGTTTTTT
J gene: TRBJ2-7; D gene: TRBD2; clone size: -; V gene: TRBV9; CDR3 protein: CASSLPGLAGDEQYF; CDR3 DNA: TGTGCCAGCAGTCTCCCGGGACTAGCGGGAGATGAGCAGTACTTC
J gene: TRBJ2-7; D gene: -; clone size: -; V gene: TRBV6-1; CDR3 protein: CASSDTSYEQYF; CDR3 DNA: TGTGCCAGCAGTGATACATCCTACGAGCAGTACTTC
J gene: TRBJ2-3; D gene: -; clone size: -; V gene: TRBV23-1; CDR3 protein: CASTAVSLPGDTQYF; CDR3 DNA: TGCGCCAGCACTGCTGTTTCCCTCCCGGGGGATACGCAGTATTTT
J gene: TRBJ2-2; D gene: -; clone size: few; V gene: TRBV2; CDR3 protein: CATGLNTGELFF; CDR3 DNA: TGTGCCACCGGACTGAACACCGGGGAGCTGTTTTTT
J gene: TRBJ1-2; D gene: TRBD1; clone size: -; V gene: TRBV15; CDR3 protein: CATSPATGNYGYTF; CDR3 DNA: TGTGCCACCAGCCCCGCGACAGGGAACTATGGCTACACCTTC
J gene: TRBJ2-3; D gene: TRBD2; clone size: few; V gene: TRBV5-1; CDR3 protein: CASSLEDASGSYF; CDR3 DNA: TGCGCCAGCAGCTTGGAGGATGCTAGCGGGAGCTATTTT
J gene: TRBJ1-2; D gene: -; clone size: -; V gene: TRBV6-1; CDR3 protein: CASSGRESGDWAYGYTF; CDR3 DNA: TGTGCCAGCAGTGGTAGGGAATCGGGGGATTGGGCCTATGGCTACACCTTC
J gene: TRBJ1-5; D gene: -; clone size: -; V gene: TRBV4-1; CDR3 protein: CASSQDPARGQPQHF; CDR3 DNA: TGCGCCAGCAGCCAAGATCCGGCTCGGGGTCAGCCCCAGCATTTT
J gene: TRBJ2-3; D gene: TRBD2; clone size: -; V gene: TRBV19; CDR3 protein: CASMTSGRADTQYF; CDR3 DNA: TGTGCCAGTATGACTAGCGGGAGGGCAGATACGCAGTATTTT
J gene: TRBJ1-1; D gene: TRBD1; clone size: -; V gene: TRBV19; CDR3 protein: CASSIPRGLNTEAFF; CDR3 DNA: TGTGCCAGTAGTATCCCCAGGGGGCTCAACACTGAAGCTTTCTTT
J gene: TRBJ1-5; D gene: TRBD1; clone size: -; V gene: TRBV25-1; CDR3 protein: CASSPDRGRSNQPQHF; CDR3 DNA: TGTGCCAGCAGTCCGGACAGGGGTAGGAGCAATCAGCCCCAGCATTTT
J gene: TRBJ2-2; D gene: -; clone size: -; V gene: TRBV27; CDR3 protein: CASSPFSGELFF; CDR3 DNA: TGTGCCAGCAGTCCCTTTAGCGGGGAGCTGTTTTTT
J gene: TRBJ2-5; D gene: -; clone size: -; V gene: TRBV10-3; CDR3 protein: CAISESAEVNYQETQYF; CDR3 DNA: TGTGCCATCAGTGAGTCGGCTGAGGTCAATTACCAAGAGACCCAGTACTTC
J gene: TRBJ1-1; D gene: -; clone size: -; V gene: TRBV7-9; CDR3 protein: CASSPREGRTEAFF; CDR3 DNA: TGTGCCAGCAGCCCCAGGGAAGGAAGGACTGAAGCTTTCTTT
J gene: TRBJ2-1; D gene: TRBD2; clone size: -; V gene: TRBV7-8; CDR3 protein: CASSLRSGSSYNEQFF; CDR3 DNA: TGTGCCAGCAGCCTAAGAAGCGGGAGCTCCTACAATGAGCAGTTCTTC
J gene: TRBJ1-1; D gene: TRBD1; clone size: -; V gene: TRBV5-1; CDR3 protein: CASSLDGQGATEAFF; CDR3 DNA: TGCGCCAGCAGCTTGGATGGTCAGGGGGCGACTGAAGCTTTCTTT
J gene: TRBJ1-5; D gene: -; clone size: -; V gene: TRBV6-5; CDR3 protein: CASRRRQETNQPQHF; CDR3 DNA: TGTGCCAGTAGACGGAGACAGGAAACCAATCAGCCCCAGCATTTT